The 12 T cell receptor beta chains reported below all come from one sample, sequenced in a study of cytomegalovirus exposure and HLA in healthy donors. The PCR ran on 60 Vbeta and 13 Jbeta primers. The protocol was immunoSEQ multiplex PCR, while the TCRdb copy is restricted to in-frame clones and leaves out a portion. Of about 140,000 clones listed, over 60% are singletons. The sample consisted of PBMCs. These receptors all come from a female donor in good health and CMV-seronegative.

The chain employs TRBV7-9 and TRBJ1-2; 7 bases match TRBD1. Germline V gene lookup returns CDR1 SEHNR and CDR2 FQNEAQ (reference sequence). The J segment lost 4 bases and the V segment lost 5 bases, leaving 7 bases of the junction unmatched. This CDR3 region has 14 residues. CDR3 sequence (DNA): TGTGCCAGCAGCCTCGGGACAGTGGTCTATGGCTACACCTTC. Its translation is CASSLGTVVYGYTF. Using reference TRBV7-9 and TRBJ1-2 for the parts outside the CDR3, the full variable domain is DTGVSQNPRHKITKRGQNVTFRCDPISEHNRLYWYRQTLGQGPEFLTYFQNEAQLEKSRLLSDRFSAERPKGSFSTLEIQRTEQGDSAMYLCASSLGTVVYGYTFGSGTRLTVV.

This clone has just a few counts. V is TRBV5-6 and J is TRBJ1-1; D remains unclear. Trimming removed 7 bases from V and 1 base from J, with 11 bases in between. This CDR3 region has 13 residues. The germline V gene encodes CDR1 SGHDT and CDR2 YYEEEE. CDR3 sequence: CASGLQKNTEAFF. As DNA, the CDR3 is TGTGCCAGCGGGCTACAAAAGAACACTGAAGCTTTCTTT.

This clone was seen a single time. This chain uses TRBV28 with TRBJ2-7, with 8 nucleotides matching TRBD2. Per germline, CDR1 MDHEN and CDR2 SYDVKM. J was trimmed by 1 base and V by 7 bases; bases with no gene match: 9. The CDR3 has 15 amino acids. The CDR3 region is CASTEVAGGSYEQYF. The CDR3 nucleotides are TGTGCCAGCACCGAGGTCGCGGGGGGTTCCTACGAGCAGTACTTC.

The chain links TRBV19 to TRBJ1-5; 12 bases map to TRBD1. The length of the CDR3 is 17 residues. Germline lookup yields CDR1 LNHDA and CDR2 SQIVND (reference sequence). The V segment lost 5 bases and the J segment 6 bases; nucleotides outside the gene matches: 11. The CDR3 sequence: CASSFRPGQGAVQPQHF. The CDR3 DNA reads TGTGCCAGTAGTTTCCGTCCGGGACAGGGGGCTGTTCAGCCCCAGCATTTT.

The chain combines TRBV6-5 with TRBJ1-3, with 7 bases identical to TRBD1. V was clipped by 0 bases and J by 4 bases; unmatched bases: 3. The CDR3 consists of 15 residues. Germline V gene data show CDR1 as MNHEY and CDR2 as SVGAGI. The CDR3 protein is CASSYSETGGNTIYF. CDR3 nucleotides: TGTGCCAGCAGTTACTCTGAGACAGGGGGAAACACCATATATTTT.

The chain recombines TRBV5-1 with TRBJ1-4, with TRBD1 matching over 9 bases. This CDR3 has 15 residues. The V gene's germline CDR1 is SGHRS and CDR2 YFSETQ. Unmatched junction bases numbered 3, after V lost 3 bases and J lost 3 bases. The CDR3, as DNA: TGCGCCAGCAGCTGGGGACAGGGCTCTAATGAAAAACTGTTTTTT. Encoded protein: CASSWGQGSNEKLFF. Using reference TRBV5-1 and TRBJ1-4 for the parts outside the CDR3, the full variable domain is KAGVTQTPRYLIKTRGQQVTLSCSPISGHRSVSWYQQTPGQGLQFLFEYFSETQRNKGNFPGRFSGRQFSNSRSEMNVSTLELGDSALYLCASSWGQGSNEKLFFGSGTQLSVL.

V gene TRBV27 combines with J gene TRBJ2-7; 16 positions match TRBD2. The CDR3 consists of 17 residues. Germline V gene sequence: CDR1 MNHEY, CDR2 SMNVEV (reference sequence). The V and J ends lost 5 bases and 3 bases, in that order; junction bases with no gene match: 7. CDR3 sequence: CASSKPGLAGGSYEQYF. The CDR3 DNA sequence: TGTGCCAGCAGTAAGCCGGGACTAGCGGGAGGGAGCTACGAGCAGTACTTC.

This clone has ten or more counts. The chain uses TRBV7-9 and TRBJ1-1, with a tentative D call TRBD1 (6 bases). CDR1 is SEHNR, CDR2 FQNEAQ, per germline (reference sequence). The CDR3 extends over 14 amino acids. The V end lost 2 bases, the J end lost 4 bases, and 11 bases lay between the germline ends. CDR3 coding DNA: TGTGCCAGCAGCTTAAACAGGGATAGCACTGAAGCTTTCTTT. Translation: CASSLNRDSTEAFF.

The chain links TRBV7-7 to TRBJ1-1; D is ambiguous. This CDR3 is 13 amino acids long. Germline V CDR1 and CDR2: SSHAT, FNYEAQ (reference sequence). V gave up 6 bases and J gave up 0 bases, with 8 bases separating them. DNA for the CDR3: TGTGCCAGCAGTCCGACATTGAACACTGAAGCTTTCTTT. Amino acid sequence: CASSPTLNTEAFF.

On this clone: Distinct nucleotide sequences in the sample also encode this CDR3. DNA of the CDR3: TGTGCCAGCAGCCAAAAGCAGGGAAACTATGGCTACACCTTC. This gives the protein CASSQKQGNYGYTF. The chain combines TRBV7-9 with TRBJ1-2; D perhaps matches TRBD1 (5 bases). Germline-derived CDR1 and CDR2 are SEHNR and FQNEAQ (reference sequence). This CDR3 is 14 amino acids long. V gave up 5 bases and J gave up 2 bases, with 12 bases separating them.

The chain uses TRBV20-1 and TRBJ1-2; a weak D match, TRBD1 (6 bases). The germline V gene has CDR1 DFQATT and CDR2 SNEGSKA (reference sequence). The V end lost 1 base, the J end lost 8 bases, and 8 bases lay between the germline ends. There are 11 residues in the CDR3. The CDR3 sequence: CSARVGTGYTF. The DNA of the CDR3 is TGCAGTGCTAGAGTCGGGACAGGCTACACCTTC.

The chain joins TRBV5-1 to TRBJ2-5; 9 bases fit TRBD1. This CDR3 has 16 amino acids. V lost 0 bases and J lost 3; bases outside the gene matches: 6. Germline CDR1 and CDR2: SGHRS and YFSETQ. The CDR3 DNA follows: TGCGCCAGCAGCTTGGGGCCGGGACAGGGCGAAGAGACCCAGTACTTC. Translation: CASSLGPGQGEETQYF.